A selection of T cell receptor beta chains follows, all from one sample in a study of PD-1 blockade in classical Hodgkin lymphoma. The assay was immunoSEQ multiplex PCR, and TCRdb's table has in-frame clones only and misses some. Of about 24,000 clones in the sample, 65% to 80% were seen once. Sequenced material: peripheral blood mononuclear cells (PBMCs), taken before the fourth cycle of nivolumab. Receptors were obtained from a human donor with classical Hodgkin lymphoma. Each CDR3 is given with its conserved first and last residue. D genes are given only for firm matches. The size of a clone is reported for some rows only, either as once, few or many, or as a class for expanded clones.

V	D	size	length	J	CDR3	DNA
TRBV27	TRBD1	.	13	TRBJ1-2	CASSTTGGAGYTF	TGTGCCAGCAGCACCACAGGGGGCGCAGGCTACACCTTC
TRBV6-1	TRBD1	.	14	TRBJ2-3	CASSEGQGADTQYF	TGTGCCAGCAGTGAAGGACAGGGGGCGGATACGCAGTATTTT
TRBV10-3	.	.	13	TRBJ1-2	CAISKGGYSGYTF	TGTGCCATCAGTAAAGGGGGGTACTCTGGCTACACCTTC
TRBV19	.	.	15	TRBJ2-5	CASSISGGGRETQYF	TGTGCCAGTAGTATCAGTGGGGGCGGCAGGGAGACCCAGTACTTC
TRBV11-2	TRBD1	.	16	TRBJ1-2	CASSLKDREANYGYTF	TGTGCCAGCAGCCTTAAGGACAGGGAGGCTAACTATGGCTACACCTTC
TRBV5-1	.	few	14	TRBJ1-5	CASSSGFGNQPQHF	TGCGCCAGCAGCTCGGGGTTCGGCAATCAGCCCCAGCATTTT
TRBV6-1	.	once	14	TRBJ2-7	CASSLQGVVDEQYF	TGTGCCAGCAGCTTACAGGGAGTGGTGGACGAGCAGTACTTC
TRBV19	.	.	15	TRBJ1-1	CASSITDTGGTEAFF	TGTGCCAGTAGTATTACCGACACCGGAGGGACTGAAGCTTTCTTT
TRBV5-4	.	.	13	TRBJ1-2	CASSQDQGNGYTF	TGCGCCAGCAGCCAAGATCAGGGTAATGGCTACACCTTC
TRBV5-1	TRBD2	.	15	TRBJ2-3	CASSPGGYNTDTQYF	TGCGCCAGCAGCCCGGGAGGCTATAACACAGATACGCAGTATTTT
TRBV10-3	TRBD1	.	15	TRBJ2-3	CAISAPDRGTDTQYF	TGTGCCATCAGCGCCCCGGACAGGGGCACAGATACGCAGTATTTT
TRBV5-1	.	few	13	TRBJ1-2	CASSPDSFNGYTF	TGCGCCAGCAGCCCGGACAGTTTTAATGGCTACACCTTC
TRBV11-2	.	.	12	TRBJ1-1	CASSLDSAEAFF	TGTGCCAGCAGCTTAGATTCCGCTGAAGCTTTCTTT
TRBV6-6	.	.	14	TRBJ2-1	CASSWGDSYNEQFF	TGTGCCAGCAGTTGGGGGGACAGCTACAATGAGCAGTTCTTC
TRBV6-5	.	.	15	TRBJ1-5	CASSYSVYGNQPQHF	TGTGCCAGCAGTTACTCTGTCTATGGCAATCAGCCCCAGCATTTT